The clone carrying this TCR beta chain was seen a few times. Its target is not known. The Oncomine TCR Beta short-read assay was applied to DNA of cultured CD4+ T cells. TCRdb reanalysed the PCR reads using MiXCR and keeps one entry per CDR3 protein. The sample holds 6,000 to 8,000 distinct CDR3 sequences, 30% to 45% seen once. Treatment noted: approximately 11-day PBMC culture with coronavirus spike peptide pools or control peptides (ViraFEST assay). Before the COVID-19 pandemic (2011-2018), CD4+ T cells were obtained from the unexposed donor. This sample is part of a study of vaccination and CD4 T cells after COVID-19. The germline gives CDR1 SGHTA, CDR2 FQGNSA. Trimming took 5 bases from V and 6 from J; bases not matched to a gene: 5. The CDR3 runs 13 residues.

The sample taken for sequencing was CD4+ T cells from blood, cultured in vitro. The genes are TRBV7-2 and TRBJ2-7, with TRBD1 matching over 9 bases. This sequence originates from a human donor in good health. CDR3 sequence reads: CASSLSGQGEQYF. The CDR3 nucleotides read TGTGCCAGCAGCCTCTCGGGACAGGGCGAGCAGTACTTC.